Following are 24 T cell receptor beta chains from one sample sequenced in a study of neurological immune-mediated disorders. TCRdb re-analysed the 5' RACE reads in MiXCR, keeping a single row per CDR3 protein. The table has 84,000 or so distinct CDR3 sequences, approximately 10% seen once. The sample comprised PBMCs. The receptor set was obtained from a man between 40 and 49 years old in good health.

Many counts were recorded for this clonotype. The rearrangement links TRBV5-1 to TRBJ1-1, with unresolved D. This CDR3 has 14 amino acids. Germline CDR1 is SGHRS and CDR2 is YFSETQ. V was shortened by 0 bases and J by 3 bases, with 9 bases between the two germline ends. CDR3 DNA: TGCGCCAGCAGCTTGGGGGGAAGGGACACTGAAGCTTTCTTT. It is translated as CASSLGGRDTEAFF.

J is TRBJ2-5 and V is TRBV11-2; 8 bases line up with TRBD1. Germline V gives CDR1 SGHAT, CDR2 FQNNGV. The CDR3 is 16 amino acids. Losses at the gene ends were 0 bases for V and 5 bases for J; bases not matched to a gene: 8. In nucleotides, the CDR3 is TGTGCCAGCAGCTTAGAGGGCAGGGGGCTTCGGGAGACCCAGTACTTC. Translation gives CASSLEGRGLRETQYF.

The CDR3 nucleotides read TGCGCCAGCAGCTCCCCGGGGGGGGAAGGAGCAACTAATGAAAAACTGTTTTTT. Residues: CASSSPGGEGATNEKLFF. This chain uses TRBV5-1 with TRBJ1-4, with a weak D call TRBD1 (5 bases). The V gene's germline CDR1 is SGHRS and CDR2 YFSETQ. With 3 bases removed from V and 0 bases from J, the gap between germline ends came to 18 bases. This CDR3 has 18 residues.

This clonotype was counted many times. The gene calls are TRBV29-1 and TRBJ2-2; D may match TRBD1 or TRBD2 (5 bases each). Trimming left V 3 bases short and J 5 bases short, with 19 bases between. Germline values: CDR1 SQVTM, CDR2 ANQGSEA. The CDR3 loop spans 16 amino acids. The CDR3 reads CSVDLDTPRGTGELFF. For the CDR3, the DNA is TGCAGCGTTGATTTGGACACTCCTCGGGGAACCGGGGAGCTGTTTTTT.

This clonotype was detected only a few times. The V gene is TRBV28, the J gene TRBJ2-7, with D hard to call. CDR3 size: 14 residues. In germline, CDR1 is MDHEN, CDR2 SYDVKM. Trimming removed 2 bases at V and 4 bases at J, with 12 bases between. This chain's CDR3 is CASSLQVRSYEQYF. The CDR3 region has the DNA TGTGCCAGCAGTTTACAGGTCCGCTCATACGAGCAGTACTTC.

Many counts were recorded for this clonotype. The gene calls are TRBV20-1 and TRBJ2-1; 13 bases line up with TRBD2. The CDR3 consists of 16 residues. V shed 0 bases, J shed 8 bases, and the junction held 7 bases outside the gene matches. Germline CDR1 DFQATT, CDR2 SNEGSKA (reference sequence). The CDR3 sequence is CSARDPRTSGGYEQFF. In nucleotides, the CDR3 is TGCAGTGCTAGAGATCCTCGGACTAGCGGGGGCTATGAGCAGTTCTTC.

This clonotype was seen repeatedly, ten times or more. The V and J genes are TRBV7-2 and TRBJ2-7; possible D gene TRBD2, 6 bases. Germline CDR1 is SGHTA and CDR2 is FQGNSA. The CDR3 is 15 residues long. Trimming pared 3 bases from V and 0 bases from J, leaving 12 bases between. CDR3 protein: CASSFFTGDSYEQYF. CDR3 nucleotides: TGTGCCAGCAGCTTCTTTACGGGGGACTCCTACGAGCAGTACTTC.

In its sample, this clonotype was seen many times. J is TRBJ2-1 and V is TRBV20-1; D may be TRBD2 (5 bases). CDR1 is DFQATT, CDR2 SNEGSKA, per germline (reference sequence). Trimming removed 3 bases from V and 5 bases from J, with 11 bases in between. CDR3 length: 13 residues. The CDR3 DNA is TGCAGTGCTAGCGGGCTAGCCCACAATGAGCAGTTCTTC. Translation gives CSASGLAHNEQFF.

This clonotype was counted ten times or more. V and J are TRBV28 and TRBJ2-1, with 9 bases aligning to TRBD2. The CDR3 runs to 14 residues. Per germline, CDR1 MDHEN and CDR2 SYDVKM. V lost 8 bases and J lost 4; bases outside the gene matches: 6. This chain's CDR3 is CASLTSGSYNEQFF. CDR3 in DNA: TGTGCCAGCCTCACTAGCGGGTCTTACAATGAGCAGTTCTTC.

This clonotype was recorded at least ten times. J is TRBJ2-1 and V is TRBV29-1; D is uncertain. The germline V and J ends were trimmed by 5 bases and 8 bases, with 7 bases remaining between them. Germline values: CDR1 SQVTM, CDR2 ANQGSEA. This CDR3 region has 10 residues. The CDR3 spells CSVLGYEQFF. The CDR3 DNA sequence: TGCAGCGTTCTAGGGTATGAGCAGTTCTTC.

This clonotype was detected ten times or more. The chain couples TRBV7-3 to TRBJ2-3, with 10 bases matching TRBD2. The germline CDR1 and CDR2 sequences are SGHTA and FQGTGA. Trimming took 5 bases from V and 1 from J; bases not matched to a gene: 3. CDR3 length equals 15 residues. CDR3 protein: CASSRGLAGTDTQYF. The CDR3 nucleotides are TGTGCCAGCAGCCGTGGACTAGCGGGCACAGATACGCAGTATTTT.

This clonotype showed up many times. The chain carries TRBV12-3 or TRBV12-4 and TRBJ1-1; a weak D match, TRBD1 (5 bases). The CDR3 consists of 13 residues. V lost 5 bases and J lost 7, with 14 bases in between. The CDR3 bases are TGTGCCAGCAGTCCCTTCGCGGGGGATGAAGCTTTCTTT. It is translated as CASSPFAGDEAFF.

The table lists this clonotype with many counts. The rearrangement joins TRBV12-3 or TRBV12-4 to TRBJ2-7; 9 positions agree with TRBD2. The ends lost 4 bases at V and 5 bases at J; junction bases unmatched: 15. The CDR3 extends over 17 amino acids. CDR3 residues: CASSSEPTGTSPHEQYF. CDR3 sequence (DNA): TGTGCCAGCAGTTCCGAACCGACCGGGACTAGCCCCCACGAGCAGTACTTC.

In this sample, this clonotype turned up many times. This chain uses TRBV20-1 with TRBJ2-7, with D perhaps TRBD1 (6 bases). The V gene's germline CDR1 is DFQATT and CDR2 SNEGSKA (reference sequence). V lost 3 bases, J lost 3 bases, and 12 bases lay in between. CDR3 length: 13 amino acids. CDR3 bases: TGCAGTGCTAGGGGGGCCCCAAACTACGAGCAGTACTTC. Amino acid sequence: CSARGAPNYEQYF.

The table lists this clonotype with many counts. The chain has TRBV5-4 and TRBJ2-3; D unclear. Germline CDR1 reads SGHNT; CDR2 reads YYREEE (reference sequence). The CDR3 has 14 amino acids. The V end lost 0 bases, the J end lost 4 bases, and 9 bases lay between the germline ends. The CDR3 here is CASSLASTSDTQYF. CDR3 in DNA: TGTGCCAGCAGCTTGGCCAGTACCTCAGATACGCAGTATTTT.

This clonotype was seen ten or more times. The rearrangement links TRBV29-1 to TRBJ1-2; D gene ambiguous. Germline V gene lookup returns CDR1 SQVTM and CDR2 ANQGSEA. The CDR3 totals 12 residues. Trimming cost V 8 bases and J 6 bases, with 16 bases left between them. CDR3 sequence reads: CSLGSPTDGYTF. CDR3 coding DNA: TGCAGCCTTGGGTCCCCGACGGATGGCTACACCTTC.

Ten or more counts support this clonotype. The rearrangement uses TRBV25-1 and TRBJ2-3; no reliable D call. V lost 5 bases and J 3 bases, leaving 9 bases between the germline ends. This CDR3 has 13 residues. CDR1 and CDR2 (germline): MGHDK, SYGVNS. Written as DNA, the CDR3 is TGTGCCAGCAGTTTTCACGGGACAGATACGCAGTATTTT. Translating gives CASSFHGTDTQYF.

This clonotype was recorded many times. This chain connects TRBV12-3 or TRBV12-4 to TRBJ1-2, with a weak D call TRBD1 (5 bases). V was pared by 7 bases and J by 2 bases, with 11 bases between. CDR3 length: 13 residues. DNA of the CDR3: TGTGCCAGCAACGCGGGGGGGAACTATGGCTACACCTTC. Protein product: CASNAGGNYGYTF.

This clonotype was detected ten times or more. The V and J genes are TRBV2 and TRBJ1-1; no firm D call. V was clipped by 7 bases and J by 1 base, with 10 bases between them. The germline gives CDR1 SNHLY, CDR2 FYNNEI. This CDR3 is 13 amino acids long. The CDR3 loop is CASTHSPNTEAFF. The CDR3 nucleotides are TGTGCCAGCACCCACAGCCCGAACACTGAAGCTTTCTTT.

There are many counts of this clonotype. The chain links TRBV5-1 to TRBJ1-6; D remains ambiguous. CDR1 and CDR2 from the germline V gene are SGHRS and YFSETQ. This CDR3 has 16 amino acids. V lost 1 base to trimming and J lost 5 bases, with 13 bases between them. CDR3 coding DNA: TGCGCCAGCAGCTTGTCCGGCAGTTTGGATAATTCACCCCTCCACTTT. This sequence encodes CASSLSGSLDNSPLHF.

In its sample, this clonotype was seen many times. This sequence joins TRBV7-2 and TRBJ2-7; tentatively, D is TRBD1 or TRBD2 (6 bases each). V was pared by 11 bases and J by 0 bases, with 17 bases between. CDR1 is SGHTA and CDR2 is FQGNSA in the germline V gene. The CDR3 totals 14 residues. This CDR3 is CASLRGPGSYEQYF. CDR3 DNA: TGTGCCTCTCTCCGGGGGCCGGGCTCCTACGAGCAGTACTTC.

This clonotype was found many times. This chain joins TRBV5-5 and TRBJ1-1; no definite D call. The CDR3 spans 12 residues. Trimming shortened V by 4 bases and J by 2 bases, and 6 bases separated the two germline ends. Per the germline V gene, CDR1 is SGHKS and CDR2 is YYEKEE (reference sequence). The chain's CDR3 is CASSIGNTEAFF. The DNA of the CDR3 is TGTGCCAGCAGCATCGGAAACACTGAAGCTTTCTTT.

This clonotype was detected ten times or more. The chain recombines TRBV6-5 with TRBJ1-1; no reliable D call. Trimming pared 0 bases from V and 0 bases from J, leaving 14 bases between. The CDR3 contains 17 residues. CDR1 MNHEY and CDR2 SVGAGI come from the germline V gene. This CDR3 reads CASSYSSAGAMNTEAFF. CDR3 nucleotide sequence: TGTGCCAGCAGTTACTCGTCGGCAGGCGCGATGAACACTGAAGCTTTCTTT.

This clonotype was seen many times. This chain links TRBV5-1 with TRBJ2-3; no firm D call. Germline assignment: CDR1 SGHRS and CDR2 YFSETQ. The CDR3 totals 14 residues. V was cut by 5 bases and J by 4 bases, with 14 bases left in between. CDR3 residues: CASRGLPVADTQYF. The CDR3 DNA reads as TGCGCCAGCAGGGGATTGCCGGTCGCAGATACGCAGTATTTT.